These T cell receptor beta chains were read from a single sample in a study of blood T cell repertoires in COVID-19. This table comes from immunoSEQ multiplex PCR, and its TCRdb copy is limited to in-frame clones, with some not included. The repertoire has tens of thousands of clones, 91% of them found once; the top ten carry under 2.5%. The source material was peripheral blood. The source is a man in his 60s with acute or convalescent COVID-19. CDR3s include the opening cysteine and the closing phenylalanine or tryptophan. The D gene is left open where the match is weak. The size of a clone is reported for some rows only, either as once, few or many, or as a class for expanded clones.

v_call	clone_size	d_call	j_call	cdr3_aa	cdr3_nt
TRBV6-2/TRBV6-3	NA	NA	TRBJ2-7	CASSYDGLANNEQYF	TGTGCCAGCAGTTATGATGGCCTAGCGAACAACGAGCAGTACTTC
TRBV29-1	NA	NA	TRBJ1-3	CSVYEGPRAGNTIYF	TGCAGCGTTTATGAAGGGCCGCGGGCTGGAAACACCATATATTTT
TRBV28	NA	TRBD1	TRBJ2-4	CASSTGTGIGDIQYF	TGTGCCAGCAGTACCGGGACAGGTATCGGGGACATTCAGTACTTC
TRBV6-2/TRBV6-3	NA	TRBD2	TRBJ2-2	CASSSTREGRAGELFF	TGTGCCAGCAGTTCGACGCGGGAGGGCCGGGCCGGGGAGCTGTTTTTT
TRBV3-1/TRBV3-2	NA	TRBD1	TRBJ1-2	CASSQSDRPLHGYTF	TGTGCCAGCAGCCAATCGGACAGGCCCCTCCATGGCTACACCTTC
TRBV19	NA	NA	TRBJ1-1	CASSPLGAAEAFF	TGTGCCAGTAGTCCCCTGGGGGCTGCTGAAGCTTTCTTT
TRBV18	NA	TRBD2	TRBJ2-3	CASSPRREPADTQYF	TGTGCCAGCTCACCAAGGCGGGAGCCCGCAGATACGCAGTATTTT
TRBV5-1	NA	TRBD1	TRBJ1-4	CASSLVGQGNEKLFF	TGCGCCAGCAGCTTGGTGGGACAGGGTAATGAAAAACTGTTTTTT
TRBV28	NA	NA	TRBJ1-1	CASKRAGRAEAFF	TGTGCCAGCAAAAGGGCAGGGAGGGCTGAAGCTTTCTTT
TRBV6-2/TRBV6-3	NA	TRBD1	TRBJ1-5	CASSLDRAAGQPQHF	TGTGCCAGCAGTTTGGACAGGGCTGCCGGTCAGCCCCAGCATTTT
TRBV28	NA	NA	TRBJ2-7	CASLGLSYEQYF	TGTGCCAGCTTGGGCCTTTCCTACGAGCAGTACTTC
TRBV6-5	NA	TRBD1	TRBJ1-6	CASSRTGHNSPLHF	TGTGCCAGCAGTCGGACAGGGCATAATTCACCCCTCCACTTT
TRBV19	NA	NA	TRBJ2-3	CASSQWADTNPGDTQYF	TGTGCCAGTAGTCAATGGGCCGACACAAACCCAGGAGATACGCAGTATTTT
TRBV11-3	NA	NA	TRBJ1-1	CASSKGVANTEAFF	TGTGCCAGCAGCAAAGGGGTCGCGAACACTGAAGCTTTCTTT
TRBV3-1/TRBV3-2	NA	NA	TRBJ1-1	CASSQGQAAFF	TGTGCCAGCAGCCAAGGCCAGGCAGCTTTCTTT
TRBV6-1	NA	NA	TRBJ2-3	CASSESGTSLTDTQYF	TGTGCCAGCAGTGAGTCGGGGACTTCCCTCACAGATACGCAGTATTTT
TRBV6-5	NA	TRBD2	TRBJ2-5	CASSYSASGREETQYF	TGTGCCAGCAGTTACTCAGCTAGCGGGAGGGAAGAGACCCAGTACTTC
TRBV19	NA	TRBD1	TRBJ2-2	CASSTGTGVNTGELFF	TGTGCCAGTAGTACCGGGACAGGGGTGAACACCGGGGAGCTGTTTTTT
TRBV7-8	NA	NA	TRBJ2-1	CASSGSGEQFF	TGTGCCAGCAGCGGGTCAGGTGAGCAGTTCTTC
TRBV27	NA	TRBD1	TRBJ1-4	CASPGQGGKLFF	TGTGCCAGTCCGGGACAGGGCGGAAAACTGTTTTTT
TRBV12-5	NA	NA	TRBJ2-1	CASGLVLGASGSGNEQFF	TGTGCTAGTGGTTTGGTACTTGGAGCCAGCGGATCTGGCAATGAGCAGTTCTTC
TRBV6-2/TRBV6-3	NA	NA	TRBJ1-6	CASSYFGQSPLHF	TGTGCCAGCAGTTACTTCGGACAGTCACCCCTCCACTTT
TRBV7-2	NA	TRBD2	TRBJ2-5	CASSSGLAEEETQYF	TGTGCCAGCAGCTCGGGACTAGCGGAGGAAGAGACCCAGTACTTC
TRBV4-1	NA	NA	TRBJ2-2	CASSHPRGGNTGELFF	TGCGCCAGCAGCCATCCCAGGGGTGGTAACACCGGGGAGCTGTTTTTT
TRBV29-1	NA	NA	TRBJ2-1	CSVGGPESSYNEQFF	TGCAGCGTCGGCGGCCCAGAGAGCTCCTACAATGAGCAGTTCTTC
TRBV4-3	NA	TRBD1	TRBJ1-4	CASSRAIPGQGPNRHNEKLFF	TGCGCCAGCAGCCGCGCGATACCGGGACAGGGGCCCAACCGCCATAATGAAAAACTGTTTTTT
TRBV19	NA	TRBD1	TRBJ1-1	CASIRTGGTLEAFF	TGTGCCAGTATTCGGACAGGGGGGACCCTTGAAGCTTTCTTT
TRBV7-9	few	TRBD1	TRBJ2-7	CASSPPDRVNF	TGTGCCAGCAGTCCCCCGGACAGGGTGAACTTC
TRBV3-1/TRBV3-2	NA	NA	TRBJ2-2	CASSQRQGSTGELFF	TGTGCCAGCAGCCAACGGCAGGGGTCCACCGGGGAGCTGTTTTTT
TRBV24-1	NA	NA	TRBJ2-2	CATSAPRAGGYTGELFF	TGTGCCACCAGTGCTCCCCGGGCAGGGGGGTACACCGGGGAGCTGTTTTTT
TRBV7-2	few	NA	TRBJ1-1	CASSLRQERAFF	TGTGCCAGCAGCTTACGACAGGAGAGGGCTTTCTTT
TRBV6-6	NA	TRBD2	TRBJ2-1	CASSYSGGTNEQFF	TGTGCCAGCAGTTACTCGGGAGGGACCAATGAGCAGTTCTTC
TRBV10-3	NA	TRBD2	TRBJ2-3	CAISEGLAADTQYF	TGTGCCATCAGTGAGGGACTAGCCGCAGATACGCAGTATTTT
TRBV7-9	NA	NA	TRBJ2-5	CASTLARTKETQYF	TGTGCCAGCACGTTGGCCAGGACTAAAGAGACCCAGTACTTC
TRBV23-1	NA	TRBD1	TRBJ1-5	CASSQPGQGHYSISPQHF	TGCGCCAGCAGTCAGCCCGGACAGGGGCACTACTCAATCAGCCCCCAGCATTTT
TRBV27	NA	NA	TRBJ2-3	CATMARATTDTQYF	TGTGCCACCATGGCCAGGGCGACGACAGATACGCAGTATTTT
TRBV11-3	NA	TRBD2	TRBJ2-3	CASSLGGRGTDTQYF	TGTGCCAGCAGCTTAGGCGGGAGGGGCACAGATACGCAGTATTTT
TRBV11-3	NA	NA	TRBJ2-6	CASSLTGSGANVLTF	TGTGCCAGCAGCTTAACAGGGAGTGGGGCCAACGTCCTGACTTTC
TRBV7-9	NA	NA	TRBJ1-2	CASSFQGHGYTF	TGTGCCAGCAGCTTTCAGGGCCATGGCTACACCTTC
TRBV6-2/TRBV6-3	NA	TRBD1	TRBJ1-2	CASSYLGTGGSGYTF	TGTGCCAGCAGTTACCTCGGGACAGGGGGCTCGGGCTACACCTTC
TRBV5-1	NA	TRBD1	TRBJ1-2	CASSSGRGTGTSNYGYTF	TGCGCCAGCAGCTCCGGACGCGGGACAGGGACGTCTAACTATGGCTACACCTTC
TRBV5-8	few	TRBD2	TRBJ2-1	CASSLGLAGSDNEQFF	TGTGCCAGCAGCCTGGGGCTAGCGGGAAGTGACAATGAGCAGTTCTTC
TRBV28	NA	TRBD2	TRBJ2-5	CASYTSGRGGETQYF	TGTGCCTCGTACACTAGCGGCCGTGGGGGAGAGACCCAGTACTTC
TRBV11-3	NA	TRBD2	TRBJ2-2	CASSSGLAGDTGELFF	TGTGCCAGCAGCTCAGGACTAGCGGGAGATACCGGGGAGCTGTTTTTT
TRBV27	NA	TRBD1	TRBJ1-5	CASRRDRHQPQHF	TGTGCCAGCAGGCGGGACAGACATCAGCCCCAGCATTTT